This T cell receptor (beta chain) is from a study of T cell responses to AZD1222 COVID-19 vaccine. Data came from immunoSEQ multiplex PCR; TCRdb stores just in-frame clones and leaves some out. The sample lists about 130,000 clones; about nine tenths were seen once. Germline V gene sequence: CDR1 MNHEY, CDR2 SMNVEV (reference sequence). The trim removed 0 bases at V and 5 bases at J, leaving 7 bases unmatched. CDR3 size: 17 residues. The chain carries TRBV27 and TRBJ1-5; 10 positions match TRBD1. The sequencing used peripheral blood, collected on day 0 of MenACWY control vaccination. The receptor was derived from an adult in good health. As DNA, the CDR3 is TGTGCCAGCAGTTTATCGTTTATTGGACAGGGGGATCAGCCCCAGCATTTT. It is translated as CASSLSFIGQGDQPQHF.